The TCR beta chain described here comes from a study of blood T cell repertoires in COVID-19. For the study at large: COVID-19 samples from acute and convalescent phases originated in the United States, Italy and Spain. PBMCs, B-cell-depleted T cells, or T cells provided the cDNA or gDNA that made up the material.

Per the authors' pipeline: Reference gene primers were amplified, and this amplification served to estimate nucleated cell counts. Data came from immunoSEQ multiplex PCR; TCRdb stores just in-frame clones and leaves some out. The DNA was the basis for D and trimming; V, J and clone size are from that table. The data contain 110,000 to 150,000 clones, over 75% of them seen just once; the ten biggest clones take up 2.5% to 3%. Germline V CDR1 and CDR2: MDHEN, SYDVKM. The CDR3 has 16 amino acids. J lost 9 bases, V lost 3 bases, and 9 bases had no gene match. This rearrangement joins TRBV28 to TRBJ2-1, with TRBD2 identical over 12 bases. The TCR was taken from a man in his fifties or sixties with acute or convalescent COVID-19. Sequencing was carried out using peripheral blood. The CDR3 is CASSLSPSGRALEQFF. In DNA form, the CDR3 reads TGTGCCAGCAGTTTGTCCCCTAGCGGGAGGGCCCTTGAGCAGTTCTTC.